This T cell receptor (beta chain) was observed in a study of CD8 T cells in Susac syndrome. Study-level results: In its TCR sequencing and HLA analysis, the study acknowledged that the number of individuals was relatively small.

Controls comprised healthy donors matched for age and sex. Negative isolation was used for CD8+ and CD4+ T cells, and FACS enrichment was applied to TEMRA cells. RNA, at about 0.5 to 1 ug, was reverse transcribed with random hexamers. The CDR3 of TCR beta was amplified by immunoSEQ multiplex PCR across 54 Vbeta and 13 Jbeta. TCRdb itself ran the immunoSEQ multiplex PCR reads through MiXCR, one entry per CDR3 protein. The sample shows 180,000 or so distinct CDR3 sequences, 90% to 95% of them seen only once. Details on this clonotype: Antigen unknown.

Sequencing was performed on CD4+ T cells from PBMCs. The sequence was obtained from a human donor in good health.

CDR3 coding DNA: TGTGCCACCAGCAGGGGGCACGGCTACCGGGGCACAGATACGCAGTATTTT. As protein: CATSRGHGYRGTDTQYF. This chain links TRBV15 with TRBJ2-3; D may be TRBD1 (5 bases). The CDR3 has 17 amino acids. The germline CDR1 and CDR2 sequences are LNHNV and YYDKDF (reference sequence). Trimming removed 3 bases at V and 1 base at J, with 17 bases between.